This is a list of T cell receptor beta chains from one sample in a study of blood T cells in healthy people across ages. TCRdb reanalysed the 5' RACE reads using MiXCR and keeps one entry per CDR3 protein. The data show hundreds of thousands of distinct CDR3 sequences, 56% seen once. Material for sequencing was blood. Receptors were obtained from a man aged 35 to 55 in good health. Each CDR3 is given with its conserved first and last residue. D genes are given only for firm matches.

V gene | D gene | CDR3 protein
TRBV4-1 | - | CASSQTSRDSGANVLTF
TRBV6-2/TRBV6-3 | - | CASSYQGRSYNEQFF
TRBV28 | - | CASSTQDRVTEKLFF
TRBV6-5 | - | CASSYLGTIYNEQYF
TRBV21-1 | - | CASTRGPLIRRGRETQYF
TRBV5-1 | - | CASNEDRRSSYNEQYF
TRBV20-1 | - | CSAPFTRGETQYF
TRBV6-6 | - | CASSYSNRETQYF
TRBV7-2 | TRBD1 | CASSLSAGGADTQYF
TRBV27 | TRBD1 | CASSLRSGTVMNTEAFF
TRBV7-2 | - | CASSNPGTAGAKNIQYF
TRBV15 | - | CATSSPVNGPHEAFF
TRBV7-2 | - | CASSARVTQYNEQFF
TRBV9 | - | CASKPGHILGDEQFF
TRBV7-2 | TRBD2 | CASSLGGTSGTQYF
TRBV29-1 | - | CSVGGYVAAQETQYF
TRBV20-1 | TRBD2 | CSGASGMGSTDTQYF
TRBV9 | - | CASSVDMGGETQYF
TRBV9 | - | CASSPHQAGPLSDEQYF
TRBV29-1 | TRBD1 | CSVDQGGNTEAFF
TRBV14 | TRBD1 | CASSHNRGRQYF
TRBV3-1 | - | CAGSHQQGETQYF
TRBV5-1 | TRBD2 | CASSWSGRQYEQYF
TRBV2 | TRBD1 | CASGNTGAETQYF
TRBV5-1 | - | CASSLSGRGTYEQYF
TRBV7-2 | TRBD2 | CASSLGLAAAGEQYF
TRBV20-1 | - | CSARDHGDTQYF
TRBV5-6 | - | CASRKKQSRLQETQYF
TRBV14 | TRBD1 | CASSQRRGTGEETQYF
TRBV29-1 | - | CSVATGSVRDTQYF
TRBV5-1 | - | CASSPVPGELFF
TRBV12-3/TRBV12-4 | - | CASSYKGENIQYF
TRBV7-2 | TRBD1 | CASSLAGQGVYEQYF
TRBV3-1 | TRBD2 | CASRRSGIQRGVGPQETQYF
TRBV7-2 | - | CASSSGLGAETQYF
TRBV24-1 | - | CATSDPDSSRREQYF
TRBV3-1 | - | CASSQTTGFGANVLTF
TRBV3-1 | TRBD1 | CASSQTGGDFFWNEQYF
TRBV29-1 | - | CSVVGGWGTVGREQYF
TRBV7-2 | TRBD1 | CASSSTPTGTRFFEQYF
TRBV5-5 | - | CTSSFRLAYEQYF
TRBV2 | - | CASNSPGFNTEAFF
TRBV15 | - | CATSRDRAAGELFF
TRBV30 | - | CAWTVGGSYGYTF
TRBV30 | - | CAWSPGIENIQYF
TRBV20-1 | TRBD2 | CSALSRAGGSYEQYF
TRBV29-1 | TRBD1 | CSVGSQGVGEQYF
TRBV27 | - | CASSLRVPNSPLHF
TRBV10-3 | TRBD2 | CAISTSGGKGTDTQYF
TRBV24-1 | TRBD2 | CATRAGGADTQYF
TRBV20-1 | - | CSARDYRGGAKETQYF